This record covers a single TCR beta chain. Its antigen is not known. This entry belongs to a study of T cell responses to AZD1222 COVID-19 vaccine. Whether given at about 4 or about 12 weeks, second doses were pooled. Produced via immunoSEQ multiplex PCR; TCRdb's table is partial and in-frame only. The table includes around 140,000 clones, approximately 89% detected once. Whole-study findings and limits: Baseline seropositivity characterized only six AZD1222 recipients. The CD4 TCRs associated with vaccination extended across spike and predominated at 160-218 and 743-854. Donors skewed white British and female; clonal diversity was possibly underestimated.

Source: peripheral blood, taken 28 days after the second AZD1222 dose. This TCR was sampled from an adult who received the AZD1222 COVID-19 vaccine.

CDR3 amino acids: CASSQSRRTGRWEKLFF. Here the CDR3 DNA reads TGTGCCAGCAGCCAAAGCAGACGGACAGGGAGGTGGGAAAAACTGTTTTTT. The chain combines TRBV3-1 (or the pseudogene TRBV3-2) with TRBJ1-4, with TRBD1 identical over 8 bases. The CDR3 has 17 amino acids. Per the germline V gene, CDR1 is LGHDT and CDR2 is YNNKEL (reference sequence). Trimming took 2 bases from V and 8 from J; bases not matched to a gene: 13.